The clone carrying this TCR beta chain has only a few counts. The target antigen is unknown. TCRdb ran MiXCR on the 5' RACE reads and lists one entry per CDR3 protein. This sample has under 850,000 distinct CDR3 sequences, with roughly 19% found just once. CDR3 length equals 16 residues. The V gene's germline CDR1 is LGHDT and CDR2 YNNKEL (reference sequence). V gave up 1 base and J gave up 8 bases, with 20 bases separating them. The sample originates from a study of CD8 T cells in ankylosing spondylitis. Regarding the study as a whole: There was a TCR beta motif, made of 7 or 8 highly homologous variants, that appeared characteristic of ankylosing spondylitis blood.

The sequenced material came from blood, either unsorted or a sorted T cell fraction (not recorded which). This clonotype was sampled from a male donor with ankylosing spondylitis. The rearrangement links TRBV3-1 to TRBJ1-2; D is uncertain. The CDR3 is CASSQGVSGSSFGYTF. Written as DNA, the CDR3 is TGTGCCAGCAGCCAAGGCGTCTCGGGGTCATCGTTCGGCTACACCTTC. Variable domain in full (rest from reference TRBV3-1 and TRBJ1-2): DTAVSQTPKYLVTQMGNDKSIKCEQNLGHDTMYWYKQDSKKFLKIMFSYNNKELIINETVPNRFSPKSPDKAHLNLHINSLELGDSAVYFCASSQGVSGSSFGYTFGSGTRLTVV.